These 15 T cell receptor beta chains came from one sample sequenced in a study of T cell repertoires in cytomegalovirus infection. Which antigens these TCRs recognize remains unknown. TCRdb independently ran MiXCR on the reads; one entry per CDR3 protein. The top ten clones hold about 20% of a sample with 680,000 or so distinct CDR3 sequences, roughly 30% of them seen once. Source: cultured PBMCs, taken from culture after CMV antigen stimulation. The origin of the receptors is a human donor in good health (CMV status not recorded). Some clones in this sample may be carry-over from other donors' samples.

About this clonotype: A read error is possible here, since a much larger clone lies one base away. This chain connects TRBV7-9 to TRBJ2-1; 8 nucleotides line up with TRBD2. CDR1 and CDR2 (germline): SEHNR, FQNEAQ (reference sequence). CDR3 length: 14 residues. The CDR3 nucleotides are TGTGCCAGCAACGGGGGGGGGCCGATCAATGAGAAGTTCTTC. Amino acid sequence: CASNGGGPINEKFF.

This clonotype was picked up a small number of times. The V call is TRBV7-2, the J call TRBJ1-1, with D tentatively TRBD1 (5 bases). Germline loops: CDR1 SGHTA, CDR2 FQGNSA. Trimming pared 1 base from V and 6 bases from J, leaving 15 bases between. The CDR3 consists of 15 residues. The CDR3 protein is CASSLVGGHGAEAFF. DNA for the CDR3: TGTGCCAGCAGCTTAGTGGGCGGACATGGTGCTGAAGCTTTCTTT. The full variable domain, completed using reference TRBV7-2 and TRBJ1-1, is GAGVSQSPSNKVTEKGKDVELRCDPISGHTALYWYRQSLGQGLEFLIYFQGNSAPDKSGLPSDRFSAERTGGSVSTLTIQRTQQEDSAVYLCASSLVGGHGAEAFFGQGTRLTVV.

Remarks on this clonotype: One end of the junction does not line up with germline, which may come from a read error. V is TRBV11-2 and J is TRBJ2-1; D gene ambiguous. The CDR3 contains 14 residues. Germline CDR1 reads SGHAT; CDR2 reads FQNNGV. CDR3 region: CASSLVGSNNEQFF. CDR3 DNA: TGTGCCAGCAGCTTAGTGGGCTCCAACAATGAGCAGTTCTTC.

This clonotype was found a few times. This rearrangement joins TRBV7-2 to TRBJ2-1; a possible D gene is TRBD2 (7 bases). The CDR3 runs 17 residues. CDR1 and CDR2 (germline): SGHTA, FQGNSA. Trimming shortened V by 3 bases and J by 9 bases, and 24 bases separated the two germline ends. The CDR3 spells CASSFGLRGAREVEQFF. The CDR3 coding sequence is TGTGCCAGCAGCTTTGGGCTTCGGGGGGCACGGGAGGTTGAGCAGTTCTTC.

The rearrangement uses TRBV7-9 and TRBJ2-5; 12 positions agree with TRBD2. The junction had 8 bases not matched to a gene; V was cut back by 3 bases and J by 6 bases. The CDR3 has 16 amino acids. Germline lookup yields CDR1 SEHNR and CDR2 FQNEAQ (reference sequence). The CDR3 sequence: CASSFLAGGLGQTQYF. The CDR3 region has the DNA TGTGCCAGCAGCTTTCTAGCGGGAGGGCTTGGGCAGACCCAGTACTTC.

Only a few counts were recorded for this clonotype. The gene calls are TRBV7-9 and TRBJ2-3; D is unresolved. V lost 5 bases and J 9 bases, leaving 21 bases between the germline ends. The CDR3 extends over 15 amino acids. CDR1 is SEHNR, CDR2 FQNEAQ, per germline (reference sequence). This CDR3 reads CASSRDSSRYDTQYF. The CDR3 DNA follows: TGTGCCAGCAGCCGCGACTCATCCCGATATGACACGCAGTATTTT.

V gene TRBV19 combines with J gene TRBJ2-5, with 7 nucleotides matching TRBD2. The germline V gene has CDR1 LNHDA and CDR2 SQIVND (reference sequence). The V segment lost 0 bases and the J segment 4 bases; nucleotides outside the gene matches: 8. CDR3 size: 16 residues. DNA of the CDR3: TGTGCCAGTAGTATAGATAGTTCGTCGGGAGGAGAGACCCAGTACTTC. It encodes CASSIDSSSGGETQYF.

The chain joins TRBV29-1 to TRBJ2-5, with a possible D match to TRBD1 (5 bases). This CDR3 is 13 amino acids long. V was shortened by 4 bases and J by 2 bases, with 11 bases between the two germline ends. Germline V CDR1 and CDR2: SQVTM, ANQGSEA. CDR3 in amino acids: CSVAGRWQETQYF. Written as DNA, the CDR3 is TGCAGCGTTGCAGGGCGATGGCAAGAGACCCAGTACTTC.

This clonotype was detected only a few times. CDR3 DNA: TGTGCCAGCAGGGAACAGGCGGGCGCAAAACTGTTTTTT. It is translated as CASREQAGAKLFF. The gene calls are TRBV2 and TRBJ1-4; perhaps TRBD1 as D (5 bases). Deletions cut 6 bases from V and 10 bases from J, with 15 bases between. The CDR3 contains 13 residues. The germline V gene encodes CDR1 SNHLY and CDR2 FYNNEI.

This clonotype turned up a few times. The rearrangement joins TRBV13 to TRBJ1-1; D perhaps matches TRBD1 (6 bases). Germline CDR1 is PRHDT and CDR2 is FYEKMQ (reference sequence). The V end lost 4 bases, the J end lost 5 bases, and 17 bases lay between the germline ends. This CDR3 is built from 15 residues. DNA of the CDR3: TGTGCCAGCAGCTCGATTGGTGGGACACCGACTGAAGCTTTCTTT. This translates into CASSSIGGTPTEAFF. Looking up the rest from reference TRBV13 and TRBJ1-1 gives the full variable domain: AAGVIQSPRHLIKEKRETATLKCYPIPRHDTVYWYQQGPGQDPQFLISFYEKMQSDKGSIPDRFSAQQFSDYHSELNMSSLELGDSALYFCASSSIGGTPTEAFFGQGTRLTVV.

This clonotype was counted a few times. The V gene is TRBV6-5, the J gene TRBJ2-3, with a weak D call TRBD2 (6 bases). Trimming pared 0 bases from V and 10 bases from J, leaving 20 bases between. Germline V CDR1 and CDR2: MNHEY, SVGAGI. This CDR3 contains 16 residues. CDR3 sequence reads: CASSYSHGTPGAPQYF. Written as DNA, the CDR3 is TGTGCCAGCAGTTACTCTCACGGGACTCCCGGGGCGCCGCAGTATTTT.

V gene TRBV6-6 combines with J gene TRBJ1-5; D is unclear. Germline V CDR1 and CDR2: MNHNY, SVGAGI (reference sequence). The V gene lost 6 bases and the J gene lost 1 base, with 10 bases spanning the gap. This CDR3 is built from 14 residues. CDR3 nucleotide sequence: TGTGCCAGCAGGCCAGGTCGGAGCAATCAGCCCCAGCATTTT. This encodes CASRPGRSNQPQHF.

This clonotype was recorded many times. The V and J genes are TRBV7-2 and TRBJ1-6; 10 nucleotides agree with TRBD1. From germline, CDR1 is SGHTA and CDR2 FQGNSA. The CDR3 has 15 amino acids. The ends lost 4 bases at V and 8 bases at J; junction bases unmatched: 5. CDR3 sequence: CASSSSGTGDSPLHF. In nucleotides, the CDR3 is TGTGCCAGCAGCTCTTCCGGGACAGGGGATTCACCCCTCCACTTT. The full variable domain, rest sourced from reference TRBV7-2 and TRBJ1-6, is GAGVSQSPSNKVTEKGKDVELRCDPISGHTALYWYRQSLGQGLEFLIYFQGNSAPDKSGLPSDRFSAERTGGSVSTLTIQRTQQEDSAVYLCASSSSGTGDSPLHFGNGTRLTVT.

V usage is TRBV5-4 and J usage is TRBJ1-6; D gene unclear. The V and J ends lost 0 bases and 5 bases respectively, with 9 bases between them. The germline CDR1 and CDR2 sequences are SGHNT and YYREEE (reference sequence). This CDR3 has 15 amino acids. The CDR3 coding sequence is TGTGCCAGCAGCTTGGGGCAGCAAAATAATTCACCCCTCCACTTT. Translating gives CASSLGQQNNSPLHF.

The chain carries TRBV18 and TRBJ2-1; D remains ambiguous. The V gene lost 2 bases and the J gene lost 6 bases, with 11 bases spanning the gap. The germline CDR1 and CDR2 sequences are KGHSH and LQKENI. There are 14 residues in the CDR3. CDR3 coding DNA: TGTGCCAGCTCACCAAAGTCCAGGACCAATGAGCAGTTCTTC. Its translation is CASSPKSRTNEQFF.